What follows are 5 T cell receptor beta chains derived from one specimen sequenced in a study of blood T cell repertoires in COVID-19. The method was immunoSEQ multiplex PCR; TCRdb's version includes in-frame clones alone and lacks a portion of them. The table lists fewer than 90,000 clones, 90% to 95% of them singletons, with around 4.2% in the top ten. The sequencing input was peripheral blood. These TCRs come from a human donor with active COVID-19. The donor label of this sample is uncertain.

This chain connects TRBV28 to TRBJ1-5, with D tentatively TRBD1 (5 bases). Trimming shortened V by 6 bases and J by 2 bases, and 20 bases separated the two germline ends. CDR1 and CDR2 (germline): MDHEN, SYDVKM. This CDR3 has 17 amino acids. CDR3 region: CASSILIHSGGNQPQHF. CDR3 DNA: TGTGCCAGCAGCATCCTCATCCACTCGGGGGGCAATCAGCCCCAGCATTTT.

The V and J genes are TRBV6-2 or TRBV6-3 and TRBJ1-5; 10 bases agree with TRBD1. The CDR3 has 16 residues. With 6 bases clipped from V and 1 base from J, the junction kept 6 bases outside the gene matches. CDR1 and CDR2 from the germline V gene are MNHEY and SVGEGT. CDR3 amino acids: CASSPTGGASNQPQHF. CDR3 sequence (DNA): TGTGCCAGCAGCCCGACAGGGGGCGCGAGCAATCAGCCCCAGCATTTT.

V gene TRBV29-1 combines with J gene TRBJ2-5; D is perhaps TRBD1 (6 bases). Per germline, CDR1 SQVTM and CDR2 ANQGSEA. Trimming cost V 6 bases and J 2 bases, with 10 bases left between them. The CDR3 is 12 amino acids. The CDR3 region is CSVGQTQETQYF. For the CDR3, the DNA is TGCAGCGTCGGACAGACGCAAGAGACCCAGTACTTC.

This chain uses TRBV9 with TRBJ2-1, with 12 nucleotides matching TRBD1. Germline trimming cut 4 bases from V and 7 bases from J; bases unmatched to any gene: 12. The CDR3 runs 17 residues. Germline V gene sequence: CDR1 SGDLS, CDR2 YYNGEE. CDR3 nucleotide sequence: TGTGCCAGCAGCCCGAGTCCGGGACAGGGGGCCATAAATGAGCAGTTCTTC. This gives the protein CASSPSPGQGAINEQFF.

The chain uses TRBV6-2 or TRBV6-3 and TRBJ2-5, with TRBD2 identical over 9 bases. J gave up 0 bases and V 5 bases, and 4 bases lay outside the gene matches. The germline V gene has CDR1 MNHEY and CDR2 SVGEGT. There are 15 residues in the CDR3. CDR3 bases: TGTGCCAGCAGTCTAACTAGCGGGTACCAAGAGACCCAGTACTTC. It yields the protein CASSLTSGYQETQYF.